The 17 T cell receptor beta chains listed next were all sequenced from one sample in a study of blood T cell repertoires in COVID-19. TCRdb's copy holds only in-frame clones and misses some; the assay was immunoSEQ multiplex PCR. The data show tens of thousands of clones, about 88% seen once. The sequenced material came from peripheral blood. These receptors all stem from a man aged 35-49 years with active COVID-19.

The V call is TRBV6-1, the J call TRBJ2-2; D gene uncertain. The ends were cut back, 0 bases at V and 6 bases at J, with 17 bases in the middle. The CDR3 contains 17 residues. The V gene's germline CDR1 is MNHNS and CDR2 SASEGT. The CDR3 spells CASSEAYGSGYAGELFF. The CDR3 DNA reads TGTGCCAGCAGTGAAGCGTACGGGTCCGGGTATGCCGGGGAGCTGTTTTTT.

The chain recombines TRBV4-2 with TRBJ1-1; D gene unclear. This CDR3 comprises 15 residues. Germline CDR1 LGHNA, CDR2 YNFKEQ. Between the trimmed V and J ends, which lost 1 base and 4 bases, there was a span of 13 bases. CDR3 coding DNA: TGTGCCAGCAGCCAAGTAACGCCTGGAGGCACTGAAGCTTTCTTT. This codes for CASSQVTPGGTEAFF.

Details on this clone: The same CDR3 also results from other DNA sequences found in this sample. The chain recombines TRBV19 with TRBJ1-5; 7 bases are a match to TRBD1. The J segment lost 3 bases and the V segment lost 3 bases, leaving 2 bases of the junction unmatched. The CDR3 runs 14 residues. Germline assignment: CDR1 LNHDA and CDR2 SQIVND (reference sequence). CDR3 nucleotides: TGTGCCAGTAGTATTGACAGGGACAATCAGCCCCAGCATTTT. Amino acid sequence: CASSIDRDNQPQHF.

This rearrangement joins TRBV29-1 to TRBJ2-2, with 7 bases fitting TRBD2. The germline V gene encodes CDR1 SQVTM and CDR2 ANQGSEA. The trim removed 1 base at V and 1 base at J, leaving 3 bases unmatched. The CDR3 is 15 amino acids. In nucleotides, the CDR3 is TGCAGCGTTGAAGGGCTAGCGGAGAACACCGGGGAGCTGTTTTTT. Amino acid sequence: CSVEGLAENTGELFF.

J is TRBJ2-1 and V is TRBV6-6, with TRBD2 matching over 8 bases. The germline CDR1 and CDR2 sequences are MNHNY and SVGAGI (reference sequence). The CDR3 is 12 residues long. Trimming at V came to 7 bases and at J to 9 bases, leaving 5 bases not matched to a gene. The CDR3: CASKTGGAEQFF. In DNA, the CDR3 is TGTGCCAGCAAGACGGGGGGGGCTGAGCAGTTCTTC.

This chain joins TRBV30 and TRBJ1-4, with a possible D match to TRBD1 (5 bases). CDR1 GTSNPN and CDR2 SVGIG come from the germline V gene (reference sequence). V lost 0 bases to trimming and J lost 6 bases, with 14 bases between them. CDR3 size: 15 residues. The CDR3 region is CAWSVGQGWDEKLFF. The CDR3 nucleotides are TGTGCCTGGAGTGTAGGTCAGGGATGGGATGAAAAACTGTTTTTT.

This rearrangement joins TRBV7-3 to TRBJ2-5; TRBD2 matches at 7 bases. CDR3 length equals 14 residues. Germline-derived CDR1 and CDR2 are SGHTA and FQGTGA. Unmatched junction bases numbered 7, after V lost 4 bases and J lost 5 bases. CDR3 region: CASSSTGGRETQYF. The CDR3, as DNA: TGTGCCAGCAGCTCTACCGGGGGGAGGGAGACCCAGTACTTC.

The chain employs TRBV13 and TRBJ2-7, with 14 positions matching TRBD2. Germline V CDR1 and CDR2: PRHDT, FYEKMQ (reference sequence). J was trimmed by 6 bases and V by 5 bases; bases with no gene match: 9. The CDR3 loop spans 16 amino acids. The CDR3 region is CASSPPGLAGVREQYF. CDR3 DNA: TGTGCCAGCAGCCCCCCGGGACTAGCGGGAGTGCGCGAGCAGTACTTC.

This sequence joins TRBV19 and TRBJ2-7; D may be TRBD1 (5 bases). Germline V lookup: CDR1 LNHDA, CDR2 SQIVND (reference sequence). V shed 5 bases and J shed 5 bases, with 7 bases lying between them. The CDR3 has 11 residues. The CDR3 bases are TGTGCCAGTAGTGTACAGGACGAGCAGTACTTC. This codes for CASSVQDEQYF.

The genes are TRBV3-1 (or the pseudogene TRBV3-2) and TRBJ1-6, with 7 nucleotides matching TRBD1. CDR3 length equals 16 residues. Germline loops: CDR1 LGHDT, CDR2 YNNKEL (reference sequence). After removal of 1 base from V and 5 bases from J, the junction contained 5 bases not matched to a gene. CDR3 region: CASSQGRGVDNSPLHF. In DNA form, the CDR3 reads TGTGCCAGCAGCCAAGGCAGGGGGGTAGATAATTCACCCCTCCACTTT.

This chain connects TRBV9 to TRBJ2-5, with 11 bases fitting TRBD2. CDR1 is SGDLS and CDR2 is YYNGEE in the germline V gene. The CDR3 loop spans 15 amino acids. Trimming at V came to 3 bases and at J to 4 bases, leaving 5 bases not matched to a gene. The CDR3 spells CASSAYLAGGETQYF. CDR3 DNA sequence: TGTGCCAGCAGCGCCTACCTAGCGGGAGGAGAGACCCAGTACTTC.

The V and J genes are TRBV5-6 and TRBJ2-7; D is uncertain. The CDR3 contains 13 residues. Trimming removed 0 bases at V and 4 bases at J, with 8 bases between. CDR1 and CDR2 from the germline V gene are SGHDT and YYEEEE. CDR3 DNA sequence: TGTGCCAGCAGCTTGGTTACCGGGTACGAGCAGTACTTC. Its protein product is CASSLVTGYEQYF.

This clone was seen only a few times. This CDR3 is CASSRPDLGGTEAFF. CDR3 sequence (DNA): TGTGCCAGCAGTCGCCCTGACCTGGGGGGCACTGAAGCTTTCTTT. This rearrangement joins TRBV28 to TRBJ1-1; D is possibly TRBD1 (5 bases). V gave up 5 bases and J gave up 4 bases, with 17 bases separating them. Germline V gene sequence: CDR1 MDHEN, CDR2 SYDVKM. The CDR3 totals 15 residues.

CDR3 bases: TGTGCCAGCAGTGAAGCCCCAGGGGAAAGGGGCTACACCTTC. This gives the protein CASSEAPGERGYTF. The V gene is TRBV6-1, the J gene TRBJ1-2; the D gene is possibly TRBD1 (6 bases). This CDR3 contains 14 residues. The germline V gene has CDR1 MNHNS and CDR2 SASEGT. V lost 0 bases to trimming and J lost 8 bases, with 13 bases between them.

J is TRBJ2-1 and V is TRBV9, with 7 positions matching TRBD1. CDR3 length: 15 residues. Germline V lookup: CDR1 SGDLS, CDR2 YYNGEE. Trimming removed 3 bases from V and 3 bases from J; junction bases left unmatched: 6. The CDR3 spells CASSDRGLDYNEQFF. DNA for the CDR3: TGTGCCAGCAGCGATAGGGGGCTAGACTACAATGAGCAGTTCTTC.

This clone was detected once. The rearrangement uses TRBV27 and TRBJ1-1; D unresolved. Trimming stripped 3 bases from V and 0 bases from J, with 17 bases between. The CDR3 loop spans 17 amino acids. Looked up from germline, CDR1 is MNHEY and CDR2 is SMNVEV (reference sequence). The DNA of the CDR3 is TGTGCCAGCAGTTTGCTGAGGGATAGGACGTTGAACACTGAAGCTTTCTTT. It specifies CASSLLRDRTLNTEAFF.

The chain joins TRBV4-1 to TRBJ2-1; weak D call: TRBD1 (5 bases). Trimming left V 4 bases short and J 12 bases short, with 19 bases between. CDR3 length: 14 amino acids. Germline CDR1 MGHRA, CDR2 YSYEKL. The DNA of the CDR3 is TGCGCCAGCAGCCGGGGTGCAGGGCAACGATCGCAGTTCTTC. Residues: CASSRGAGQRSQFF.